The clone carrying this T cell receptor (delta chain) was picked up a small number of times. After removal of 0 bases from V and 6 bases from J, the junction contained 5 bases not matched to a gene. The CDR3 consists of 15 residues. CDR1 GEAIGNYY and CDR2 EKD come from the germline V gene. TCRdb fed the RT-PCR reads into CATT to redo clone calling. The table lists fewer than 1,500 delta-chain clones, under 50% of them singletons. The data belong to a study of gamma-delta T cells after stem cell transplantation. The rearrangement uses TRDV2 and TRDJ2; 8 bases match TRDD3. This sequence was found in a human donor. It is not recorded whose cells these are; they may come from a transplant donor. The specimen was gamma-delta T cells. DNA of the CDR3: TGTGCCTGTGACACCGCTGGGGGAACTCCAGCACAACTCTTCTTT. Encoded protein: CACDTAGGTPAQLFF.